The following is a T cell receptor beta chain sequence with its context. CDR3 length equals 14 residues. J was trimmed by 2 bases and V by 7 bases; bases with no gene match: 6. In germline, CDR1 is MNHEY, CDR2 SVGEGT. The data were taken from a study of regulatory T cells in long-lasting Graves disease. Documented time point: newly diagnosed GD, antithyroid drugs for less than 3 months. The TCR library was made from RNA that had been extracted from PBMCs in TRIzol. Relying on iRepertoire HTBI primers and Arm-PCR of CDR3 regions, the team built TCR beta libraries. TCRdb re-analysed the multiplex PCR reads in MiXCR, keeping a single row per CDR3 protein. The data hold around 420,000 distinct CDR3 sequences, with about 15% observed a single time. These data are also associated with another study on T cells in Graves' hyperthyroidism and ophthalmopathy.

This chain connects TRBV6-2 or TRBV6-3 to TRBJ2-5; 8 bases agree with TRBD1. The clonotype originates from a woman aged 40 to 50 with Graves disease. This material consisted of peripheral blood mononuclear cells (PBMCs), taken at new diagnosis, from a patient treated with antithyroid drugs. CDR3 in amino acids: CASTGTGPQETQYF. In DNA form, the CDR3 reads TGTGCCAGCACCGGGACAGGCCCGCAAGAGACCCAGTACTTC.